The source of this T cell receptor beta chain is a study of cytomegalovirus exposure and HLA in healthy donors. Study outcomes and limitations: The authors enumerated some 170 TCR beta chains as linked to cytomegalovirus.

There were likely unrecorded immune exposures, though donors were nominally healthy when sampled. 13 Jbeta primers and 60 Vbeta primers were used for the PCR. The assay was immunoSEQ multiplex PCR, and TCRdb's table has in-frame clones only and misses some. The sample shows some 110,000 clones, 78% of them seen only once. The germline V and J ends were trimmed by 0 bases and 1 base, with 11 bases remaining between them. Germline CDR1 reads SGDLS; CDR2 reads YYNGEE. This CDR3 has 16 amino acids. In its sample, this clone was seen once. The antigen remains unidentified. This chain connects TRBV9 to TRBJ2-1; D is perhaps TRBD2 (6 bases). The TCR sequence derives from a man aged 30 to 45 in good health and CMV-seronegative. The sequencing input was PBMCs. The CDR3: CASSVVIGGSYNEQFF. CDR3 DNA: TGTGCCAGCAGCGTAGTTATTGGGGGGTCCTACAATGAGCAGTTCTTC.